Below are 21 T cell receptor beta chains sequenced from a single sample in a study of blood T cell repertoires in COVID-19. Profiling relied on immunoSEQ multiplex PCR, and the TCRdb table lists in-frame clones only, not all of them. The table lists roughly 150,000 clones, roughly 72% of them singletons, with more than 3% in the top ten. Source material: peripheral blood. These receptors originate from a woman over 75 with acute or convalescent COVID-19.

The sample holds one count of this clone. This chain uses TRBV6-6 with TRBJ2-1; D remains unclear. CDR3 length equals 12 residues. CDR1 MNHNY and CDR2 SVGAGI come from the germline V gene (reference sequence). The ends were cut back, 4 bases at V and 3 bases at J, with 4 bases in the middle. CDR3 sequence (DNA): TGTGCCAGCAGTTCAGACTACAATGAGCAGTTCTTC. It encodes CASSSDYNEQFF.

This chain links TRBV7-9 with TRBJ1-4; D is unclear. The CDR3 has 18 amino acids. Germline CDR1 and CDR2: SEHNR and FQNEAQ (reference sequence). The ends were cut back, 1 base at V and 10 bases at J, with 25 bases in the middle. This chain's CDR3 is CASSLEGYERSVLGKLFF. CDR3 nucleotide sequence: TGTGCCAGCAGCTTAGAAGGGTATGAGCGTTCCGTACTAGGAAAACTGTTTTTT. Using reference TRBV7-9 and TRBJ1-4 for the parts outside the CDR3, the full variable domain is DTGVSQNPRHKITKRGQNVTFRCDPISEHNRLYWYRQTLGQGPEFLTYFQNEAQLEKSRLLSDRFSAERPKGSFSTLEIQRTEQGDSAMYLCASSLEGYERSVLGKLFFGSGTQLSVL.

This rearrangement joins TRBV2 to TRBJ1-3, with D maybe TRBD1 (5 bases). This CDR3 has 14 residues. The ends were cut back, 6 bases at V and 0 bases at J, with 9 bases in the middle. The V gene's germline CDR1 is SNHLY and CDR2 FYNNEI. The CDR3 sequence: CASRGGSSGNTIYF. The CDR3 coding sequence is TGTGCCAGCAGGGGGGGGAGCTCTGGAAACACCATATATTTT.

V usage is TRBV24-1 and J usage is TRBJ2-3, with TRBD2 as a possible D gene (6 bases). Germline values: CDR1 KGHDR, CDR2 SFDVKD. This CDR3 contains 13 residues. Trimming removed 12 bases from V and 2 bases from J, with 14 bases in between. In DNA, the CDR3 is TGTGCCCCGTGGAGGGTTTCCACAGATACGCAGTATTTT. Amino acids: CAPWRVSTDTQYF.

This clone has only a few counts. The J gene is TRBJ2-1, the V gene TRBV2; TRBD2 aligns across 7 bases. CDR1 is SNHLY and CDR2 is FYNNEI in the germline V gene. J lost 8 bases, V lost 7 bases, and 8 bases had no gene match. The CDR3 consists of 13 residues. CDR3 sequence reads: CASMGEGQHEQFF. The CDR3 DNA reads TGTGCCAGCATGGGGGAGGGTCAGCATGAGCAGTTCTTC. The whole variable domain, filled in from reference TRBV2 and TRBJ2-1, reads EPEVTQTPSHQVTQMGQEVILRCVPISNHLYFYWYRQILGQKVEFLVSFYNNEISEKSEIFDDQFSVERPDGSNFTLKIRSTKLEDSAMYFCASMGEGQHEQFFGPGTRLTVL.

The gene calls are TRBV28 and TRBJ2-7; D gene uncertain. Deletions cut 8 bases from V and 2 bases from J, with 10 bases between. The CDR3 covers 12 residues. Germline CDR1 MDHEN, CDR2 SYDVKM. In DNA, the CDR3 is TGTGCCAGCGGGCAGAAAACCTACGAGCAGTACTTC. As protein: CASGQKTYEQYF. The complete variable domain, with remaining parts taken from reference TRBV28 and TRBJ2-7, reads DVKVTQSSRYLVKRTGEKVFLECVQDMDHENMFWYRQDPGLGLRLIYFSYDVKMKEKGDIPEGYSVSREKKERFSLILESASTNQTSMYLCASGQKTYEQYFGPGTRLTVT.

This clone turned up a few times. The chain has TRBV19 and TRBJ1-6; TRBD1 agrees at 8 bases. Germline V gene data show CDR1 as LNHDA and CDR2 as SQIVND (reference sequence). The ends lost 6 bases at V and 9 bases at J; junction bases unmatched: 10. The CDR3 loop spans 15 amino acids. CDR3: CASSLQGEKGSPLHF. The CDR3 DNA follows: TGTGCCAGTAGCCTACAGGGGGAAAAAGGTTCACCCCTCCACTTT. Full variable domain (missing parts from reference TRBV19 and TRBJ1-6): DGGITQSPKYLFRKEGQNVTLSCEQNLNHDAMYWYRQDPGQGLRLIYYSQIVNDFQKGDIAEGYSVSREKKESFPLTVTSAQKNPTAFYLCASSLQGEKGSPLHFGNGTRLTVT.

This clone has a handful of counts. This chain connects TRBV2 to TRBJ1-5; 9 bases map to TRBD1. The CDR3 is 15 amino acids. Germline loops: CDR1 SNHLY, CDR2 FYNNEI. The V gene end was trimmed by 4 bases and the J gene end by 6 bases; junction bases not matched to a gene: 7. The CDR3 region has the DNA TGTGCCAGCAGTGCCGGGACAGGGTATAGTCAGCCCCAGCATTTT. Its translation is CASSAGTGYSQPQHF.

The V call is TRBV7-2, the J call TRBJ1-3; D gene ambiguous. This CDR3 contains 14 residues. Germline V gene lookup returns CDR1 SGHTA and CDR2 FQGNSA. V dropped 6 bases and J dropped 4 bases, with 13 bases sitting between them. CDR3: CASRSLSSGNTIYF. The CDR3 region has the DNA TGTGCCAGCAGGTCACTCTCGTCGGGAAACACCATATATTTT.

This clone was detected once. This chain links TRBV7-2 with TRBJ1-2; 7 positions match TRBD1. Germline V gene data show CDR1 as SGHTA and CDR2 as FQGNSA. The CDR3 sequence is 15 residues long. Trimming removed 7 bases from V and 6 bases from J; junction bases left unmatched: 14. In nucleotides, the CDR3 is TGTGCCAGCACCCGGGACAGCTTAGGTTTAAATGGCTACACCTTC. The encoded protein is CASTRDSLGLNGYTF. The full variable domain, in which reference TRBV7-2 and TRBJ1-2 provide the parts outside the CDR3, is GAGVSQSPSNKVTEKGKDVELRCDPISGHTALYWYRQSLGQGLEFLIYFQGNSAPDKSGLPSDRFSAERTGGSVSTLTIQRTQQEDSAVYLCASTRDSLGLNGYTFGSGTRLTVV.

The sample holds one count of this clone. The rearrangement uses TRBV19 and TRBJ1-1; D uncertain. The CDR3 extends over 14 amino acids. V gave up 10 bases and J gave up 3 bases, with 18 bases separating them. Germline CDR1 is LNHDA and CDR2 is SQIVND (reference sequence). CDR3 sequence reads: CATTPGNWDTEAFF. CDR3 coding DNA: TGTGCCACCACTCCCGGGAACTGGGACACTGAAGCTTTCTTT.

The chain uses TRBV27 and TRBJ2-2; D unresolved. From germline, CDR1 is MNHEY and CDR2 SMNVEV (reference sequence). Trimming shortened V by 1 base and J by 2 bases, and 11 bases separated the two germline ends. The CDR3 is 16 amino acids. The CDR3 loop reads CASSLFVTLNTGELFF. CDR3 sequence (DNA): TGTGCCAGCAGTTTATTTGTGACACTCAACACCGGGGAGCTGTTTTTT.

The V and J genes are TRBV6-5 and TRBJ2-3; TRBD1 matches 7 bases. The CDR3 consists of 13 residues. V dropped 7 bases and J dropped 1; count of bases not matched to a gene: 2. Germline values: CDR1 MNHEY, CDR2 SVGAGI. The CDR3 bases are TGTGCCAGCACCGACAGGGGCACAGATACGCAGTATTTT. It encodes CASTDRGTDTQYF.

The J gene is TRBJ1-5, the V gene TRBV6-2 or TRBV6-3; TRBD1 aligns across 7 bases. The trim removed 6 bases at V and 0 bases at J, leaving 8 bases unmatched. CDR1 and CDR2 from the germline V gene are MNHEY and SVGEGT. This CDR3 spans 16 amino acids. As DNA, the CDR3 is TGTGCCAGCAGCCCTGGGACAGTTAGTAGCAATCAGCCCCAGCATTTT. Its translation: CASSPGTVSSNQPQHF.

CDR3 sequence reads: CASTSGGFQPQHF. As DNA, the CDR3 is TGTGCCAGCACGTCGGGGGGGTTTCAGCCCCAGCATTTT. This sequence joins TRBV2 and TRBJ1-5, with D perhaps TRBD1 (5 bases). Trimming removed 7 bases from V and 6 bases from J, with 13 bases in between. Germline CDR1 reads SNHLY; CDR2 reads FYNNEI. This CDR3 is 13 amino acids long.

This clone has only a few counts. V gene TRBV6-5 combines with J gene TRBJ1-4, with D maybe TRBD1 (6 bases). Trimming removed 6 bases at V and 5 bases at J, with 13 bases between. Germline V CDR1 and CDR2: MNHEY, SVGAGI. CDR3 length: 14 residues. The CDR3, as DNA: TGTGCCAGCAGGTCGGGACACCAGAATGAAAAACTGTTTTTT. This encodes CASRSGHQNEKLFF.

In this sample, this clone turned up a few times. J is TRBJ2-2 and V is TRBV5-1; 9 bases agree with TRBD2. After removal of 0 bases from V and 5 bases from J, the junction contained 2 bases not matched to a gene. The CDR3 extends over 15 amino acids. The germline gives CDR1 SGHRS, CDR2 YFSETQ. As DNA, the CDR3 is TGCGCCAGCAGCTTGGCTACTAGCGGGACCGGGGAGCTGTTTTTT. This encodes CASSLATSGTGELFF.

The chain carries TRBV2 and TRBJ1-5, with 8 bases fitting TRBD1. This CDR3 comprises 15 residues. V gave up 6 bases and J gave up 4 bases; unmatched junction bases: 8. Germline V gene data show CDR1 as SNHLY and CDR2 as FYNNEI. The CDR3 coding sequence is TGTGCCAGCAGCAAGGACAGGGTGATGAATCAGCCCCAGCATTTT. This translates into CASSKDRVMNQPQHF.

This clone was seen just once. The DNA of the CDR3 is TGTGCCAGCAGTCCGACAGGGAACGGCAATGAGCAGTTCTTC. The encoded protein is CASSPTGNGNEQFF. The genes are TRBV2 and TRBJ2-1, with 7 bases fitting TRBD1. This CDR3 contains 14 residues. Germline values: CDR1 SNHLY, CDR2 FYNNEI. V was clipped by 5 bases and J by 6 bases; unmatched bases: 7.

The chain joins TRBV6-6 to TRBJ2-7; 7 bases line up with TRBD1. V shed 7 bases and J 4 bases; nucleotides not matched to a gene: 10. Germline loops: CDR1 MNHNY, CDR2 SVGAGI (reference sequence). CDR3 length: 14 amino acids. CDR3 sequence: CASTPEGGIYEQYF. As DNA, the CDR3 is TGTGCCAGCACCCCTGAAGGGGGCATTTACGAGCAGTACTTC.

The V gene is TRBV2, the J gene TRBJ1-5, with 7 bases lining up with TRBD1. The CDR3 extends over 16 amino acids. With 6 bases clipped from V and 6 bases from J, the junction kept 14 bases outside the gene matches. Per germline, CDR1 SNHLY and CDR2 FYNNEI. The CDR3 here is CASRGESTGPSQPQHF. DNA of the CDR3: TGTGCCAGCAGGGGAGAATCGACAGGGCCGAGTCAGCCCCAGCATTTT.